These 20 T cell receptor beta chains originate from one sample sequenced in a study of T cells in localized non-small cell lung cancer. Sequencing used immunoSEQ multiplex PCR; TCRdb keeps in-frame clones, though not all of them. The sample records 40,000 to 60,000 clones, around 90% being singletons. Source: PBMCs, taken before any cancer treatment. These receptor sequences come from a female donor with stage II lung adenocarcinoma.

J is TRBJ1-2 and V is TRBV27; D is perhaps TRBD1 (5 bases). The V gene lost 3 bases and the J gene lost 0 bases, with 11 bases spanning the gap. The CDR3 is 15 amino acids. From germline, CDR1 is MNHEY and CDR2 SMNVEV (reference sequence). The CDR3 here is CASSFGGEANYGYTF. For the CDR3, the DNA is TGTGCCAGCAGTTTTGGGGGTGAAGCTAACTATGGCTACACCTTC.

As for this clone: At one boundary the junction diverges from the germline segment, which might be a read error. This CDR3 reads CASSWGGGEETQYF. The CDR3 nucleotides read TGTGCTAGCAGCTGGGGGGGAGGGGAAGAGACCCAGTACTTC. The rearrangement uses TRBV7-7 and TRBJ2-5, with 7 bases lining up with TRBD2. This CDR3 comprises 14 residues. CDR1 and CDR2 (germline): SSHAT, FNYEAQ (reference sequence).

The V gene is TRBV4-1, the J gene TRBJ2-1; 12 bases align to TRBD2. The CDR3 contains 16 residues. Germline V gene data show CDR1 as MGHRA and CDR2 as YSYEKL. Losses at the gene ends were 6 bases for V and 0 bases for J; bases not matched to a gene: 3. The CDR3 protein is CASRTSGGSSYNEQFF. CDR3 in DNA: TGCGCCAGCAGAACTAGCGGGGGGAGCTCCTACAATGAGCAGTTCTTC.

The J gene is TRBJ1-5, the V gene TRBV6-1, with D uncertain. Germline V lookup: CDR1 MNHNS, CDR2 SASEGT. V was cut by 4 bases and J by 9 bases, with 10 bases left in between. The CDR3 is 12 amino acids. The CDR3 loop is CASSGPPSPQHF. The CDR3 DNA is TGTGCCAGCAGTGGCCCCCCCTCGCCCCAGCATTTT.

The rearrangement uses TRBV5-4 and TRBJ1-2; D possibly corresponds to TRBD1 (6 bases). Trimming removed 6 bases from V and 2 bases from J, with 14 bases in between. Germline CDR1 SGHNT, CDR2 YYREEE (reference sequence). The CDR3 runs 14 residues. Here the CDR3 reads CASNLGQTNYGYTF. The CDR3 DNA follows: TGTGCCAGCAACCTAGGACAGACGAACTATGGCTACACCTTC.

The V gene is TRBV19, the J gene TRBJ1-5; 8 bases fit TRBD1. CDR3 length equals 16 residues. Germline trimming cut 1 base from V and 3 bases from J; bases unmatched to any gene: 5. Germline CDR1 and CDR2: LNHDA and SQIVND (reference sequence). The CDR3 loop reads CASSIGGQGLNQPQHF. As DNA, the CDR3 is TGTGCCAGTAGTATAGGTGGACAGGGTCTCAATCAGCCCCAGCATTTT.

V usage is TRBV6-1 and J usage is TRBJ2-7; D is ambiguous. There are 14 residues in the CDR3. Trimming left V 7 bases short and J 3 bases short, with 16 bases between. Germline loops: CDR1 MNHNS, CDR2 SASEGT. CDR3 region: CASTWSFEHYEQYF. The CDR3 DNA sequence: TGTGCCAGCACTTGGAGTTTCGAACACTACGAGCAGTACTTC.

The rearrangement uses TRBV5-4 and TRBJ1-2, with 7 positions matching TRBD1. Germline V lookup: CDR1 SGHNT, CDR2 YYREEE (reference sequence). V lost 4 bases and J lost 4; bases outside the gene matches: 7. CDR3 length: 14 amino acids. The CDR3 region is CASSQGGIGYGYTF. CDR3 sequence (DNA): TGTGCCAGCAGCCAGGGGGGGATTGGCTATGGCTACACCTTC.

This clone appeared a single time. The chain joins TRBV4-1 to TRBJ1-1, with D uncertain. The CDR3 has 14 amino acids. Deletions cut 1 base from V and 8 bases from J, with 14 bases between. The V gene's germline CDR1 is MGHRA and CDR2 YSYEKL. The CDR3 DNA sequence: TGCGCCAGCAGCCAAGCGTTAAGAGCCGAAGAAGCTTTCTTT. This encodes CASSQALRAEEAFF.

The chain joins TRBV18 to TRBJ1-2; tentatively, D is TRBD1 (5 bases). Trimming removed 3 bases from V and 2 bases from J, with 7 bases in between. The CDR3 is 13 amino acids. Germline lookup yields CDR1 KGHSH and CDR2 LQKENI. The CDR3 DNA sequence: TGTGCCAGCTCACCGTCAGGGAACTATGGCTACACCTTC. It translates to CASSPSGNYGYTF.

This chain joins TRBV29-1 and TRBJ2-5, with 14 bases matching TRBD2. The J segment lost 5 bases and the V segment lost 7 bases, leaving 12 bases of the junction unmatched. Germline V gives CDR1 SQVTM, CDR2 ANQGSEA. The CDR3 spans 16 residues. This chain's CDR3 is CSATGTSGGLRETQYF. For the CDR3, the DNA is TGCAGCGCTACCGGGACTAGCGGGGGCCTCCGGGAGACCCAGTACTTC.

The CDR3, as DNA: TGTGCCAGCAGTTCCTTTATGACAGGGCCGAACACTGAAGCTTTCTTT. Amino acids: CASSSFMTGPNTEAFF. The V gene is TRBV6-5, the J gene TRBJ1-1; 7 bases fit TRBD1. From germline, CDR1 is MNHEY and CDR2 SVGAGI. The CDR3 has 16 amino acids. The junction had 9 bases not matched to a gene; V was cut back by 4 bases and J by 1 base.

V usage is TRBV9 and J usage is TRBJ2-3; D remains unclear. Germline V lookup: CDR1 SGDLS, CDR2 YYNGEE. The CDR3 contains 16 residues. The ends were cut back, 0 bases at V and 2 bases at J, with 13 bases in the middle. CDR3 in DNA: TGTGCCAGCAGCGTAGGGTTTAGTCAACCCACAGATACGCAGTATTTT. It codes for CASSVGFSQPTDTQYF.

The V gene is TRBV7-2, the J gene TRBJ2-2, with D unresolved. Trimming left V 0 bases short and J 2 bases short, with 10 bases between. This CDR3 comprises 16 residues. The germline CDR1 and CDR2 sequences are SGHTA and FQGNSA. The CDR3, as DNA: TGTGCCAGCAGCTTAGCAGGCTCAGCAAACACCGGGGAGCTGTTTTTT. This translates into CASSLAGSANTGELFF.

Worth noting for this clone: One end of the junction does not line up with germline, which may come from a read error. The chain uses TRBV7-7 and TRBJ2-5; 10 bases match TRBD2. The CDR3 contains 15 residues. Germline V gene sequence: CDR1 SSHAT, CDR2 FNYEAQ (reference sequence). The CDR3, as DNA: TGTGCTAGCAGCTTAGCGGGGGGTATTGGAGAGACCCAGTACTTC. Its protein product is CASSLAGGIGETQYF.

CDR3 bases: TGTGCCAGCAGCTGGGAACTTACAGGGGGCGTTAATGAAAAACTGTTTTTT. It translates to CASSWELTGGVNEKLFF. This chain connects TRBV5-5 to TRBJ1-4; 9 bases are shared with TRBD1. J gave up 4 bases and V 3 bases, and 10 bases lay outside the gene matches. Germline V gives CDR1 SGHKS, CDR2 YYEKEE (reference sequence). CDR3 size: 17 residues.

The chain couples TRBV27 to TRBJ2-7; D remains unclear. This CDR3 is built from 16 residues. Trimming cost V 4 bases and J 1 base, with 17 bases left between them. Germline V gene data show CDR1 as MNHEY and CDR2 as SMNVEV (reference sequence). The CDR3 protein is CASSSVLAALSYEQYF. CDR3 DNA sequence: TGTGCCAGCAGTTCTGTATTAGCCGCATTATCCTACGAGCAGTACTTC.

In DNA form, the CDR3 reads TGTGCCAGTAGTGTTACAGGGGATCAGCCCCAGCATTTT. It yields the protein CASSVTGDQPQHF. V gene TRBV19 combines with J gene TRBJ1-5; 7 nucleotides agree with TRBD1. Germline-derived CDR1 and CDR2 are LNHDA and SQIVND (reference sequence). J was trimmed by 5 bases and V by 5 bases; bases with no gene match: 3. The CDR3 covers 13 residues.

The CDR3 loop reads CASGPDRGGNQPQHF. DNA for the CDR3: TGTGCTAGTGGCCCCGACAGGGGTGGAAATCAGCCCCAGCATTTT. The chain carries TRBV12-5 and TRBJ1-5, with TRBD1 matching over 8 bases. The CDR3 is 15 amino acids. Germline V gives CDR1 LGHNT, CDR2 FRNRAP. Trimming cost V 6 bases and J 4 bases; bases outside gene matches: 8.

The gene calls are TRBV23-1 and TRBJ1-2; tentatively, D is TRBD1 (5 bases). TRBV23-1 falls under the ORF class, with uncertain function. CDR3 size: 17 residues. Between the trimmed V and J ends, which lost 2 bases and 2 bases, there was a span of 18 bases. The CDR3 DNA reads TGCGCCAGCAGTCAACCCCGGGGCCTAAAAAAAAACTATGGCTACACCTTC. Translating gives CASSQPRGLKKNYGYTF.